The present T cell receptor beta chain was sequenced within a study of blood T cell repertoires in COVID-19. This CDR3 is built from 14 residues. CDR1 MDHEN and CDR2 SYDVKM come from the germline V gene. V lost 6 bases, J lost 4 bases, and 3 bases stayed unmatched. Original methodology: Reference gene primer amplification gave nucleated cell count estimates. The data were produced by immunoSEQ multiplex PCR, yet TCRdb's version contains in-frame clones alone and is incomplete. The V and J calls and clone size were taken over from that table, and D and trimming were inferred from the DNA. Of tens of thousands of clones in the sample, around four fifths were seen once.

This clonotype was sampled from a man aged 50 to 59 with acute or convalescent COVID-19. V gene TRBV28 combines with J gene TRBJ2-7, with TRBD2 matching over 13 bases. Material: peripheral blood. CDR3 in amino acids: CASRETSGGYEQYF. The CDR3 nucleotides read TGTGCCAGCAGGGAGACTAGCGGGGGGTACGAGCAGTACTTC.